This T cell receptor beta chain is from a study of T cell responses to AZD1222 COVID-19 vaccine. The germline V and J ends were trimmed by 1 base and 4 bases, with 20 bases remaining between them. CDR3 length equals 17 residues. CDR1 is LNHNV and CDR2 is YYDKDF in the germline V gene (reference sequence). Clones were sequenced by immunoSEQ multiplex PCR, and TCRdb holds only the in-frame ones, with some missing. This table holds around 100,000 clones, approximately 90% found once. This clone occurred once. The sequenced sample was peripheral blood, obtained on day 0 of AZD1222 vaccination. V is TRBV15 and J is TRBJ2-7; TRBD2 might be the D (5 bases). The sequence came from an adult in good health. This CDR3 reads CATSRGPRDRLGYEQYF. In nucleotides, the CDR3 is TGTGCCACCAGCAGAGGCCCCCGGGATCGTTTGGGATACGAGCAGTACTTC.